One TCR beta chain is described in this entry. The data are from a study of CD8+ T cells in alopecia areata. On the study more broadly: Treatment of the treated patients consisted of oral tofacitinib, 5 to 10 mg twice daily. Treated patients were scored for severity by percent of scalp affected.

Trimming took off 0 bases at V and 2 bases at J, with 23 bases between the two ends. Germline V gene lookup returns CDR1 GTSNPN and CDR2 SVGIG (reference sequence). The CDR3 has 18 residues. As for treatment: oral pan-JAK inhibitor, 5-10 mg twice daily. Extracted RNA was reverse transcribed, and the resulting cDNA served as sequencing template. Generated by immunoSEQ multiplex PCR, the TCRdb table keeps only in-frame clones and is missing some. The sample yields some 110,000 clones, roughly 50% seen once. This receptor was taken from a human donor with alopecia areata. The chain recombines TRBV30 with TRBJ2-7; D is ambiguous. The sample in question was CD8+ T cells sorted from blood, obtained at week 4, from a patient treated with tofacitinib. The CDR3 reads CAWSVPTWSLDGPYEQYF. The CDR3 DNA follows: TGTGCCTGGAGTGTTCCGACCTGGTCCTTGGACGGCCCCTACGAGCAGTACTTC.